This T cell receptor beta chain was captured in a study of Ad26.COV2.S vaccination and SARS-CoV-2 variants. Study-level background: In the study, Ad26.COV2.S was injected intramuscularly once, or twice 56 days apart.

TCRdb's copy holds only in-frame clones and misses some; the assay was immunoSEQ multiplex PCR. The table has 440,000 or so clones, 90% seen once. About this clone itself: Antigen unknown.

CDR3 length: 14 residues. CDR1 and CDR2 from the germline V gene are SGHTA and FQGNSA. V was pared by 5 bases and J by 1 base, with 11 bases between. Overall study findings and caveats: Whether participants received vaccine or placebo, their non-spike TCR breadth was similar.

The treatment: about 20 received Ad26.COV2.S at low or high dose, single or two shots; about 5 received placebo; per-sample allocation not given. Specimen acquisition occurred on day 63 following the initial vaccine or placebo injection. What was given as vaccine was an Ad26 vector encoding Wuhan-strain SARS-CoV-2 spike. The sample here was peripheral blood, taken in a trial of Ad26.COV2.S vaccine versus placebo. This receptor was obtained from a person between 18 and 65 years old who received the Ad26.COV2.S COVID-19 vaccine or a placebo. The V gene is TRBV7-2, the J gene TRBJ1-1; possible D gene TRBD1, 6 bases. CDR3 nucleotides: TGTGCCAGCAGCCGGACAGCGACGAACACTGAAGCTTTCTTT. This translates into CASSRTATNTEAFF.